The TCR beta chain described here comes from a study of T-cell memory formation after mild COVID-19 (dated by TCRdb to 2020 to 2022). Background for the entire study: TCR sequence clusters from the two donors were found to be largely donor specific. Two young, previously healthy adult volunteers made up the cohort, one male and one female. In two donors, T-cell clones that expanded and contracted after mild COVID-19 were followed by sequencing TCRalpha and TCRbeta repertoires longitudinally.

V drops 1 base and J drops 2 bases, leaving 8 bases in between. Including cysteine and phenylalanine, the CDR3 has 14 amino acids. Just the 42-base CDR3 DNA is kept, in frame starting at base 1. Based on the germline V gene, the CDR1 and CDR2 sequences are SGHVS and FNYEAQ. Sequenced using an Illumina NovaSeq 6000. Using 5'RACE with constant-segment primers, TCRalpha and TCRbeta cDNA libraries were constructed, with sample barcodes and unique molecular identifiers added in the process. Trizol reagent was used to extract RNA from every sample. Library amplification was performed in two PCR steps, and a second sample barcode and Illumina TruSeq adapters were introduced in the second step. The libraries were sequenced on an Illumina NovaSeq using 2 x 150 bp paired-end reads. On the study's bioinformatics: Demultiplexing of reads and collapsing into UMI-guided consensus sequences were performed with migec v1.2.7. With mixcr v2.1.11, UMI consensuses were aligned to TRA and TRB V and J templates and assembled into clonotypes. Expanded or contracted clonotypes were those called significant by both edgeR and NoisET, with noise models trained on biological replicates. For edgeR calls, the thresholds were a false discovery rate-adjusted p below 0.01 and a log2 fold-change of 1. PCA with hierarchical clustering of max-normalized trajectories of the 1000 most abundant clonotypes was used as exploratory dynamics analysis. Separately sequenced CD4+ and CD8+ repertoires were used to assign a CD4 or CD8 phenotype to each responding clone. TCRdb redid the processing of the public reads, applying fastp at Q25 and MiXCR, and retained in-frame beta chains. Rows matching on CDR3 protein sequence are summarized as one entry with the most common DNA and genes. In this record, the V and J calls reflect TCRdb's handling and not the investigators' own analysis. The sample profile shows about 130,000 distinct CDR3 sequences; roughly 24% of them were found once. In total, the top ten clones hold about 24% of the sample.

This clonotype was observed a handful of times. Its antigen is unknown. It has no much larger one-base neighbor in the sample; base qualities were not kept. Ficoll-Paque density gradient centrifugation was the method used to isolate PBMCs. Results the study describes overall, beyond this receptor: The study included only a couple of mild cases, and larger cohorts that include severe cases with pre-infection samples were judged to be necessary. Contracting CD4+ clones were found mainly in CM and EM memory subsets, while CD8+ clones were enriched in EMRA. Some responding clones were found in pre-infection memory, which suggests that pre-existing cross-reactive memory T cells took part in the SARS-CoV-2 response. SARS-CoV-2 specificity of the second-wave clones peaking on day 37 was not confirmed. Clones contracting from day 15 to 85 had balanced CD4/CD8 phenotypes, while a second wave expanding from day 15 to 37 was biased towards CD4+.

This receptor was taken from an adult woman who had mild COVID-19 (a few samples of this study predate the infection). The sample titles of this study are shuffled in the database, so cell type and time point are left out; the donor was told from shared clones. The sample taken for sequencing was PBMCs or a T cell subset sorted from them (not recorded which). Here the chain combines TRBV7-6 and TRBJ2-5; TRBD1 might be the D gene, on 6 matching bases. The nucleotide sequence is given as TGTGCCAGCAGCTTAGGAGGGGGACAAGAGACCCAGTACTTC. Its product reads: CASSLGGGQETQYF.